The rows below give T cell receptor beta chains drawn from one sample of a study of blood T cell repertoires in COVID-19. Method: immunoSEQ multiplex PCR; TCRdb's copy keeps in-frame clones and lacks some. The data contain more than 200,000 clones, 70% to 90% of them seen just once; the ten biggest clones take up 6.5% to 9%. The sequenced sample consisted of PBMCs or T cells enriched from blood (not recorded which). The receptors stem from a middle-aged woman with acute COVID-19. The CDR3 runs from the conserved cysteine through the conserved F or W. The order of the fields is V gene, D gene, clone size, J gene, CDR3 protein, CDR3 DNA. The D gene is left open where the match is weak. A clone size is listed for some rows: how often the clone was seen (once, few, many), or a class if it is expanded.

v_gene: TRBV5-1
d_gene: NA
abundance: NA
j_gene: TRBJ1-2
CDR3aa: CASSWMGGSNYGYTF
CDR3nt: TGCGCCAGCAGCTGGATGGGGGGGTCTAACTATGGCTACACCTTC

v_gene: TRBV3-1/TRBV3-2
d_gene: NA
abundance: few
j_gene: TRBJ1-1
CDR3aa: CASSQGLEAFF
CDR3nt: TGTGCCAGCAGCCAAGGGCTTGAAGCTTTCTTT

v_gene: TRBV9
d_gene: NA
abundance: NA
j_gene: TRBJ1-4
CDR3aa: CASSTGTPTNEKLFF
CDR3nt: TGTGCCAGCAGCACTGGGACACCAACTAATGAAAAACTGTTTTTT

v_gene: TRBV3-1/TRBV3-2
d_gene: NA
abundance: NA
j_gene: TRBJ1-5
CDR3aa: CASSEAADNQPQHF
CDR3nt: TGTGCCAGCAGCGAAGCGGCGGACAATCAGCCCCAGCATTTT

v_gene: TRBV7-9
d_gene: TRBD1
abundance: NA
j_gene: TRBJ1-4
CDR3aa: CASSFDRGREKLFF
CDR3nt: TGTGCCAGCAGCTTCGACAGGGGGCGAGAAAAACTGTTTTTT

v_gene: TRBV2
d_gene: NA
abundance: NA
j_gene: TRBJ1-6
CDR3aa: CATRGMSRSPLHF
CDR3nt: TGTGCCACTCGGGGGATGAGTCGTTCACCCCTCCACTTT

v_gene: TRBV29-1
d_gene: TRBD2
abundance: NA
j_gene: TRBJ2-3
CDR3aa: CSVGGLAGVGTDTQYF
CDR3nt: TGCAGCGTGGGGGGCCTAGCGGGAGTGGGTACAGATACGCAGTATTTT

v_gene: TRBV21-1
d_gene: NA
abundance: once
j_gene: TRBJ2-7
CDR3aa: CASSKGSVTYEQYF
CDR3nt: TGTGCCAGCAGCAAAGGTTCGGTTACCTACGAGCAGTACTTC

v_gene: TRBV27
d_gene: TRBD2
abundance: NA
j_gene: TRBJ2-3
CDR3aa: CASSSPLTSGRADTQYF
CDR3nt: TGTGCCAGCAGTTCCCCCCTGACTAGCGGGAGGGCCGATACGCAGTATTTT

v_gene: TRBV2
d_gene: NA
abundance: NA
j_gene: TRBJ2-7
CDR3aa: CASSEQGPSYEQYF
CDR3nt: TGTGCCAGCAGTGAGCAGGGGCCCTCCTACGAGCAGTACTTC

v_gene: TRBV4-2
d_gene: NA
abundance: NA
j_gene: TRBJ1-5
CDR3aa: CASSRRGFVPQHF
CDR3nt: TGTGCCAGCAGCCGACGGGGTTTCGTGCCCCAGCATTTT

v_gene: TRBV5-4
d_gene: TRBD2
abundance: NA
j_gene: TRBJ2-1
CDR3aa: CASSYSGSPYNEQFF
CDR3nt: TGTGCCAGCAGCTATAGCGGGAGCCCCTACAATGAGCAGTTCTTC

v_gene: TRBV19
d_gene: NA
abundance: NA
j_gene: TRBJ1-1
CDR3aa: CASSPTMGRTEAFF
CDR3nt: TGTGCCAGTAGCCCTACGATGGGGCGCACTGAAGCTTTCTTT

v_gene: TRBV28
d_gene: NA
abundance: many
j_gene: TRBJ2-3
CDR3aa: CASSLDSSTDTQYF
CDR3nt: TGTGCCAGCAGTTTAGATAGTAGCACAGATACGCAGTATTTT

v_gene: TRBV27
d_gene: NA
abundance: NA
j_gene: TRBJ2-1
CDR3aa: CASSLGLAVNEQFF
CDR3nt: TGTGCCAGCAGTTTAGGTCTAGCAGTGAATGAGCAGTTCTTC

v_gene: TRBV5-1
d_gene: NA
abundance: NA
j_gene: TRBJ2-3
CDR3aa: CASSLEGRQADTQYF
CDR3nt: TGCGCCAGCAGCTTGGAAGGCCGACAGGCCGATACGCAGTATTTT

v_gene: TRBV5-6
d_gene: NA
abundance: once
j_gene: TRBJ2-1
CDR3aa: CASSKLRGNEQFF
CDR3nt: TGTGCCAGCAGCAAATTGAGGGGGAATGAGCAGTTCTTC

v_gene: TRBV6-5
d_gene: TRBD1
abundance: NA
j_gene: TRBJ2-1
CDR3aa: CASSLRTGNDEQFF
CDR3nt: TGTGCCAGCAGTCTGCGGACAGGAAATGATGAGCAGTTCTTC

v_gene: TRBV28
d_gene: NA
abundance: NA
j_gene: TRBJ2-2
CDR3aa: CASSFRLQTNTGELFF
CDR3nt: TGTGCCAGCAGTTTTCGTCTTCAGACGAACACCGGGGAGCTGTTTTTT

v_gene: TRBV9
d_gene: TRBD1
abundance: NA
j_gene: TRBJ1-5
CDR3aa: CASSIQGSGKEPQHF
CDR3nt: TGTGCCAGCAGCATACAGGGGAGCGGTAAGGAGCCCCAGCATTTT

v_gene: TRBV28
d_gene: NA
abundance: once
j_gene: TRBJ1-5
CDR3aa: CASSSAGGGNQPQHF
CDR3nt: TGTGCCAGCAGTTCTGCCGGGGGGGGGAATCAGCCCCAGCATTTT

v_gene: TRBV7-2
d_gene: NA
abundance: NA
j_gene: TRBJ2-4
CDR3aa: CASGGLAKNIQYF
CDR3nt: TGTGCCAGTGGGGGACTAGCCAAAAACATTCAGTACTTC

v_gene: TRBV6-1
d_gene: TRBD1
abundance: NA
j_gene: TRBJ2-5
CDR3aa: CASSEAWPGGGTQYF
CDR3nt: TGTGCCAGCAGTGAAGCCTGGCCAGGGGGCGGGACCCAGTACTTC

v_gene: TRBV19
d_gene: NA
abundance: many
j_gene: TRBJ2-7
CDR3aa: CASSIDWSSYEQYF
CDR3nt: TGTGCCAGTAGTATAGACTGGAGCTCCTACGAGCAGTACTTC

v_gene: TRBV5-4
d_gene: TRBD1
abundance: NA
j_gene: TRBJ2-2
CDR3aa: CASSLLGQGNTGELFF
CDR3nt: TGTGCCAGCAGCCTCCTGGGACAGGGAAACACCGGGGAGCTGTTTTTT